This T cell receptor beta chain derives from a study of blood T cell repertoires in COVID-19. The CDR3 runs 15 residues. CDR1 and CDR2 (germline): MDHEN, SYDVKM. V dropped 5 bases and J dropped 9 bases, with 20 bases sitting between them. Here immunoSEQ multiplex PCR was the method, and the copy in TCRdb shows in-frame clones only, minus some. The sample contains 250,000 to 300,000 clones, roughly 86% of which appear only once. The sample taken for sequencing was PBMCs or T cells enriched from blood (not recorded which). The chain carries TRBV28 and TRBJ2-1; D unclear. The receptor comes from a woman in her sixties who had recovered from COVID-19. This chain's CDR3 is CASSTPFGASTEQFF. The CDR3 DNA sequence: TGTGCCAGCAGTACCCCTTTTGGAGCTAGTACTGAGCAGTTCTTC.